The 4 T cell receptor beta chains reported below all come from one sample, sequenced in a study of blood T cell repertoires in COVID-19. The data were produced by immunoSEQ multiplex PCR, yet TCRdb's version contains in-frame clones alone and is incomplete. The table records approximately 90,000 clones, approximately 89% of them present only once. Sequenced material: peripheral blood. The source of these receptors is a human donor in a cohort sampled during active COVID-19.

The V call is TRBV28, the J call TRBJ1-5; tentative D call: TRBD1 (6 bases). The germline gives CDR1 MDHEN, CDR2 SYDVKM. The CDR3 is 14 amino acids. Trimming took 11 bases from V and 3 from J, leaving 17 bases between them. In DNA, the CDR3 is TGTGCCCATGCTGCCGGGACAAACAATCAGCCCCAGCATTTT. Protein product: CAHAAGTNNQPQHF.

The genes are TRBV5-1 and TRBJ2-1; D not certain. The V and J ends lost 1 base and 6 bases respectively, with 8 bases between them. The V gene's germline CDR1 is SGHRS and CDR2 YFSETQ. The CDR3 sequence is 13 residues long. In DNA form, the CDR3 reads TGCGCCAGCAGCTTGACCCGAGTCAATGAGCAGTTCTTC. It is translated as CASSLTRVNEQFF.

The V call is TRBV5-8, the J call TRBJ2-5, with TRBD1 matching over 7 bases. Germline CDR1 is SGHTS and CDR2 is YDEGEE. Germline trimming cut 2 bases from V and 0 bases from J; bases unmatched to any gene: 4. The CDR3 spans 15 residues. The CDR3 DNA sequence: TGTGCCAGCAGCTTAGGCCAGGGGGACCAAGAGACCCAGTACTTC. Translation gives CASSLGQGDQETQYF.

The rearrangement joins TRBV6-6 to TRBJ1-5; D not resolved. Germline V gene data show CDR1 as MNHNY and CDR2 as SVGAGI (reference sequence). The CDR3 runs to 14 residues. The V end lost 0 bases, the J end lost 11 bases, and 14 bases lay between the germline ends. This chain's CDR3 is CASSYSGEVRSQHF. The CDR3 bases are TGTGCCAGCAGTTACTCTGGGGAGGTTAGATCCCAGCATTTT.